This TCR beta chain was captured by sequencing in a study of blood T cell repertoires in COVID-19. Whole-study context: Material from acute and convalescent COVID-19 was sourced from the United States, Italy and Spain. PBMCs, B-cell-depleted T cells, or T cells were the source of the cDNA or gDNA that made up the material.

Using immunoSEQ multiplex PCR, the repertoire was profiled, and TCRdb retains in-frame clones only, with some absent. The sample yields about 170,000 clones, more than 85% seen once. Germline CDR1 SGHDT, CDR2 YYEEEE. This CDR3 has 15 amino acids. V shed 4 bases and J 3 bases; nucleotides not matched to a gene: 4. The sequence was obtained from an elderly woman in a cohort sampled during active or convalescent COVID-19. J is TRBJ2-1 and V is TRBV5-6; 10 bases match TRBD1. Sequencing was done on a sample of peripheral blood. CDR3 nucleotide sequence: TGTGCCAGCAGCCAGGGACAGGGGAACTACAATGAGCAGTTCTTC. This gives the protein CASSQGQGNYNEQFF.